The 16 T cell receptor beta chains below come from one sample, sequenced in a study of identical twins. One entry per CDR3 protein, called by TCRdb with MiXCR from the 5' RACE reads. The sample has hundreds of thousands of distinct CDR3 sequences, 18% seen once. In addition, the sample was reused for a study of T cells expressing NK-cell markers.

The sequenced sample was PBMCs. These receptors were taken from a woman under 30 in good health.

The chain joins TRBV15 to TRBJ1-1; D remains ambiguous. Trimming removed 0 bases from V and 3 bases from J, with 5 bases in between. CDR3 size: 13 residues. The germline V gene encodes CDR1 LNHNV and CDR2 YYDKDF (reference sequence). The CDR3 nucleotides read TGTGCCACCAGCAGAGATATTGACACTGAAGCTTTCTTT. Translated, it gives CATSRDIDTEAFF.

This clonotype was counted ten times or more. The rearrangement links TRBV12-3 or TRBV12-4 to TRBJ2-7, with 11 positions matching TRBD2. The CDR3 is 15 residues long. V dropped 6 bases and J dropped 5; count of bases not matched to a gene: 9. The CDR3, as DNA: TGTGCCAGCAGCCCCTTAGCGGGAGGGCCGAACGAGCAGTACTTC. Its protein product is CASSPLAGGPNEQYF.

The sample holds a few counts of this clonotype. This chain links TRBV6-2 or TRBV6-3 with TRBJ2-7; D tentatively fits TRBD1 or TRBD2 (5 bases each). CDR3 length: 14 residues. Germline V gene data show CDR1 as MNHEY and CDR2 as SVGEGT. V lost 2 bases and J lost 0, with 8 bases in between. This chain's CDR3 is CASSYGGFSYEQYF. CDR3 nucleotide sequence: TGTGCCAGCAGTTACGGGGGATTCTCCTACGAGCAGTACTTC.

The chain recombines TRBV9 with TRBJ1-1; D is unresolved. This CDR3 region has 16 residues. CDR1 is SGDLS, CDR2 YYNGEE, per germline. V lost 3 bases and J lost 4, with 19 bases in between. CDR3 region: CASSGGSRGLTTEAFF. DNA for the CDR3: TGTGCCAGCAGCGGCGGCTCTAGAGGGCTCACCACTGAAGCTTTCTTT.

This clonotype was seen a handful of times. The chain has TRBV4-3 and TRBJ2-1; 13 nucleotides match TRBD2. CDR1 is LGHNA, CDR2 YSLEER, per germline. The J segment lost 3 bases and the V segment lost 3 bases, leaving 11 bases of the junction unmatched. This CDR3 has 19 residues. The CDR3 spells CASSQGGLAGNLGYNEQFF. The CDR3 bases are TGCGCCAGCAGCCAGGGGGGACTAGCGGGAAATCTGGGCTACAATGAGCAGTTCTTC.

V and J are TRBV20-1 and TRBJ2-7, with TRBD1 as a possible D gene (6 bases). V lost 2 bases and J 9 bases, leaving 11 bases between the germline ends. CDR3 size: 11 residues. CDR1 and CDR2 from the germline V gene are DFQATT and SNEGSKA (reference sequence). CDR3 coding DNA: TGCAGTGCTAGATCCCCCAGGGGGCAGTACTTC. It specifies CSARSPRGQYF.

Only a few counts were recorded for this clonotype. The rearrangement uses TRBV6-1 and TRBJ2-1, with 9 positions matching TRBD2. The CDR3 contains 13 residues. Germline-derived CDR1 and CDR2 are MNHNS and SASEGT. With V trimmed by 8 bases and J by 9 bases, 8 bases remained unmatched. The CDR3 sequence is CASASGVGIEQFF. The CDR3 nucleotides read TGTGCCAGCGCTAGCGGGGTCGGGATTGAGCAGTTCTTC.

The chain recombines TRBV12-3 or TRBV12-4 with TRBJ1-2; TRBD1 is a possible D gene (6 bases). The V and J ends lost 2 bases and 7 bases respectively, with 14 bases between them. This CDR3 spans 14 amino acids. The CDR3 DNA follows: TGTGCCAGCAGTTTAAGGGGGAACCGGGGTGGCTACACCTTC. This encodes CASSLRGNRGGYTF.

CDR3 DNA: TGTGCCAGCAGCAGCGTTAGCACAGATACGCAGTATTTT. Its protein is CASSSVSTDTQYF. V and J are TRBV7-3 and TRBJ2-3; D not resolved. Germline V lookup: CDR1 SGHTA, CDR2 FQGTGA. This CDR3 is built from 13 residues. V lost 5 bases and J 0 bases, leaving 6 bases between the germline ends.

The CDR3 nucleotides are TGTGCCAGCCCTGGGGGCAATACCGGGGAGCTGTTTTTT. Amino acids: CASPGGNTGELFF. This chain connects TRBV7-9 to TRBJ2-2; perhaps TRBD1 as D (6 bases). The CDR3 is made up of 13 amino acids. The V gene lost 8 bases and the J gene lost 5 bases, with 12 bases spanning the gap. Germline V CDR1 and CDR2: SEHNR, FQNEAQ (reference sequence).

This clonotype has just a few counts. The chain combines TRBV5-1 with TRBJ2-7; 8 positions match TRBD2. Germline values: CDR1 SGHRS, CDR2 YFSETQ. This CDR3 is 16 amino acids long. V gave up 0 bases and J gave up 0 bases; unmatched junction bases: 5. The CDR3 spells CASSLGLARHSYEQYF. The CDR3 nucleotides read TGCGCCAGCAGCTTGGGACTAGCGAGGCACTCCTACGAGCAGTACTTC. Together with reference TRBV5-1 and TRBJ2-7, the CDR3 gives the full variable domain: KAGVTQTPRYLIKTRGQQVTLSCSPISGHRSVSWYQQTPGQGLQFLFEYFSETQRNKGNFPGRFSGRQFSNSRSEMNVSTLELGDSALYLCASSLGLARHSYEQYFGPGTRLTVT.

In this sample, this clonotype turned up a few times. The chain links TRBV20-1 to TRBJ2-7; D is ambiguous. The length of the CDR3 is 13 residues. Trimming cost V 5 bases and J 3 bases, with 14 bases left between them. The germline CDR1 and CDR2 sequences are DFQATT and SNEGSKA (reference sequence). The CDR3 loop reads CSARGARLYEQYF. CDR3 bases: TGCAGTGCTCGAGGAGCGAGACTCTACGAGCAGTACTTC.

The rearrangement links TRBV18 to TRBJ2-7, with no clear D. Germline assignment: CDR1 KGHSH and CDR2 LQKENI. The V end lost 3 bases, the J end lost 4 bases, and 7 bases lay between the germline ends. The CDR3 contains 12 residues. The CDR3 sequence is CASSPTEYEQYF. CDR3 in DNA: TGTGCCAGCTCACCGACTGAATACGAGCAGTACTTC.

This clonotype has only a few counts. The chain combines TRBV6-2 or TRBV6-3 with TRBJ1-1; 9 nucleotides agree with TRBD1. The junction had 3 bases not matched to a gene; V was cut back by 5 bases and J by 11 bases. This CDR3 has 11 amino acids. Germline lookup yields CDR1 MNHEY and CDR2 SVGEGT. The CDR3: CASSHGQGAFF. CDR3 in DNA: TGTGCCAGCAGTCATGGACAGGGGGCTTTCTTT.

This clonotype was seen more than once but under ten times. The chain couples TRBV29-1 to TRBJ2-3, with 7 bases lining up with TRBD1. Germline-derived CDR1 and CDR2 are SQVTM and ANQGSEA. The J segment lost 1 base and the V segment lost 5 bases, leaving 3 bases of the junction unmatched. CDR3 length: 13 amino acids. The CDR3 coding sequence is TGCAGCGTTTTACAGGGGCGCACAGATACGCAGTATTTT. It codes for CSVLQGRTDTQYF.

V is TRBV6-1 and J is TRBJ1-1; D is unresolved. V shed 10 bases and J shed 2 bases, with 17 bases lying between them. Germline CDR1 MNHNS, CDR2 SASEGT. The CDR3 has 14 amino acids. CDR3 sequence reads: CATRLGYRNTEAFF. The CDR3 bases are TGTGCCACTAGGCTGGGGTATAGAAACACTGAAGCTTTCTTT.